Shown below are 17 T cell receptor beta chains from a single sample sequenced in a study of blood T cell repertoires in COVID-19 (dated by TCRdb to 2018 to 2021). The library was generated by the immunoSEQ multiplex PCR assay. TCRdb mirrors the immuneACCESS table, restricted to in-frame sequences. Some clones are absent from its copies; in checked studies, under half trace to an unresolved V gene, and the reason for the others is unknown. In all, the sample holds approximately 58,000 clones, and 60% to 80% of those were seen once. The ten largest account for roughly 45% of the sample. The sample consisted of peripheral blood. These receptors were taken from an older man with active or convalescent COVID-19.

V usage is TRBV30 and J usage is TRBJ1-2, with unresolved D. CDR3 length: 11 amino acids. Germline V gene sequence: CDR1 GTSNPN, CDR2 SVGIG (reference sequence). Trimming took 5 bases from V and 4 from J, leaving 8 bases between them. CDR3 sequence (DNA): TGTGCCTGGGGAAAGCCCTATGGCTACACCTTC. Translating it yields CAWGKPYGYTF.

The chain links TRBV6-6 to TRBJ1-5, with TRBD1 matching 10 bases. This CDR3 is 13 amino acids long. Per the germline V gene, CDR1 is MNHNY and CDR2 is SVGAGI (reference sequence). Losses at the gene ends were 7 bases for V and 6 bases for J; bases not matched to a gene: 3. CDR3 DNA: TGTGCCAGCACCAGGACAGGGGGTCAGCCCCAGCATTTT. Amino acids: CASTRTGGQPQHF.

The V call is TRBV28, the J call TRBJ2-6; perhaps TRBD1 as D (5 bases). The CDR3 is made up of 14 amino acids. Trimming shortened V by 8 bases and J by 1 base, and 9 bases separated the two germline ends. Per germline, CDR1 MDHEN and CDR2 SYDVKM. The CDR3 nucleotides are TGTGCCAGCGGCTCAGGGTCTGGGGCCAACGTCCTGACTTTC. Amino acid sequence: CASGSGSGANVLTF.

In this sample, this clone turned up a few times. The chain joins TRBV2 to TRBJ2-5; no clear D. Germline V CDR1 and CDR2: SNHLY, FYNNEI. CDR3 size: 14 residues. Trimming took off 3 bases at V and 5 bases at J, with 13 bases between the two ends. This CDR3 reads CASSDQTRTETQYF. The CDR3, as DNA: TGTGCCAGCAGTGACCAGACTCGTACGGAGACCCAGTACTTC.

V and J are TRBV27 and TRBJ2-7; D gene ambiguous. The CDR3 totals 16 residues. Germline V lookup: CDR1 MNHEY, CDR2 SMNVEV (reference sequence). V lost 0 bases, J lost 2 bases, and 14 bases lay in between. The CDR3 region is CASSLSGLTAAYEQYF. The CDR3 DNA is TGTGCCAGCAGTTTATCGGGCCTAACAGCCGCCTACGAGCAGTACTTC.

This rearrangement joins TRBV10-2 to TRBJ1-1; TRBD1 aligns across 9 bases. Trimming removed 3 bases from V and 1 base from J; junction bases left unmatched: 3. The CDR3 contains 15 residues. Germline V gives CDR1 WSHSY, CDR2 SAAADI. The CDR3 DNA sequence: TGCGCCAGCAGTGATCGGGGACAGGGGAACACTGAAGCTTTCTTT. Protein sequence: CASSDRGQGNTEAFF.

The chain recombines TRBV7-4 with TRBJ2-7, with D possibly TRBD2 on 7 matching bases. With 8 bases removed from V and 5 bases from J, the gap between germline ends came to 19 bases. There are 14 residues in the CDR3. Germline CDR1 SGHVT, CDR2 SQSDAQ. CDR3 nucleotides: TGTGCCAGCCCTTCGGGGGGCTTTAAGGACGAGCAGTACTTC. Encoded protein: CASPSGGFKDEQYF.

The chain has TRBV9 and TRBJ1-1; TRBD1 might be the D (6 bases). Germline CDR1 SGDLS, CDR2 YYNGEE. The CDR3 sequence is 15 residues long. Trimming stripped 4 bases from V and 1 base from J, with 14 bases between. The CDR3 sequence: CASSPQGTGNTEAFF. The CDR3 DNA is TGTGCCAGCAGCCCCCAGGGGACGGGGAACACTGAAGCTTTCTTT.

The J gene is TRBJ2-1, the V gene TRBV30, with D perhaps matching TRBD2 (5 bases). This CDR3 has 13 residues. CDR1 is GTSNPN, CDR2 SVGIG, per germline (reference sequence). V gave up 4 bases and J gave up 4 bases, with 11 bases separating them. In nucleotides, the CDR3 is TGTGCCTGGAATCTAGCTCCTTACAATGAGCAGTTCTTC. Its translation: CAWNLAPYNEQFF.

The V call is TRBV9, the J call TRBJ1-4; TRBD1 aligns across 7 bases. The length of the CDR3 is 17 residues. Germline V lookup: CDR1 SGDLS, CDR2 YYNGEE. After removal of 3 bases from V and 4 bases from J, the junction contained 12 bases not matched to a gene. This CDR3 is CASSERTGKRVNEKLFF. The CDR3 DNA sequence: TGTGCCAGCAGCGAGAGGACAGGCAAACGGGTTAATGAAAAACTGTTTTTT.

The gene calls are TRBV14 and TRBJ1-2; unclear D gene. The CDR3 contains 12 residues. The germline V gene encodes CDR1 SGHDN and CDR2 FVKESK. With 0 bases removed from V and 8 bases from J, the gap between germline ends came to 7 bases. CDR3 sequence: CASSQDWRGYTF. As DNA, the CDR3 is TGTGCCAGCAGCCAAGATTGGAGGGGCTACACCTTC.

J is TRBJ1-2 and V is TRBV5-4; no firm D call. The V end was cut by 6 bases, the J end by 4 bases, with 16 bases between. Germline V gene sequence: CDR1 SGHNT, CDR2 YYREEE (reference sequence). The CDR3 is 14 amino acids. The DNA for the CDR3 is TGTGCCAGCACGTCCCGGGAGGCGGGCTATGGCTACACCTTC. The encoded protein is CASTSREAGYGYTF.

In its sample, this clone was seen once. This chain connects TRBV19 to TRBJ1-3, with 7 nucleotides matching TRBD1. This CDR3 is 15 amino acids long. Germline CDR1 LNHDA, CDR2 SQIVND (reference sequence). Unmatched junction bases numbered 2, after V lost 3 bases and J lost 0 bases. The CDR3: CASSIRTGSGNTIYF. In nucleotides, the CDR3 is TGTGCCAGTAGTATCAGGACAGGCTCTGGAAACACCATATATTTT.

The J gene is TRBJ1-2, the V gene TRBV28, with D possibly TRBD1 on 5 matching bases. The CDR3 totals 16 residues. Germline V lookup: CDR1 MDHEN, CDR2 SYDVKM. V lost 7 bases and J lost 2, with 20 bases in between. CDR3 in amino acids: CASIPSAAGLNYGYTF. As DNA, the CDR3 is TGTGCCAGCATCCCCTCGGCGGCAGGGTTGAACTATGGCTACACCTTC.

This clone came up many times. V gene TRBV6-2 or TRBV6-3 combines with J gene TRBJ2-3; TRBD1 is a possible D gene (6 bases). Germline V gene sequence: CDR1 MNHEY, CDR2 SVGEGT. The V and J ends lost 3 bases and 3 bases respectively, with 16 bases between them. CDR3 length: 16 amino acids. The CDR3 region is CASSYFFGRGTDTQYF. CDR3 coding DNA: TGTGCCAGCAGTTATTTCTTCGGCAGGGGAACAGATACGCAGTATTTT.

This clone was seen a single time. The rearrangement joins TRBV18 to TRBJ2-5; D unclear. CDR1 is KGHSH, CDR2 LQKENI, per germline. Trimming cost V 2 bases and J 1 base, with 5 bases left between them. The CDR3 contains 13 residues. Here the CDR3 reads CASSPRSQETQYF. As DNA, the CDR3 is TGTGCCAGCTCACCAAGGAGCCAAGAGACCCAGTACTTC.

This clone appeared once. V gene TRBV6-5 combines with J gene TRBJ1-5; D is perhaps TRBD1 (6 bases). Per the germline V gene, CDR1 is MNHEY and CDR2 is SVGAGI. V was trimmed by 5 bases and J by 1 base, leaving 12 bases between them. The CDR3 covers 15 residues. CDR3: CASSRTDLSNQPQHF. In DNA form, the CDR3 reads TGTGCCAGCAGTCGGACAGACTTGAGCAATCAGCCCCAGCATTTT.